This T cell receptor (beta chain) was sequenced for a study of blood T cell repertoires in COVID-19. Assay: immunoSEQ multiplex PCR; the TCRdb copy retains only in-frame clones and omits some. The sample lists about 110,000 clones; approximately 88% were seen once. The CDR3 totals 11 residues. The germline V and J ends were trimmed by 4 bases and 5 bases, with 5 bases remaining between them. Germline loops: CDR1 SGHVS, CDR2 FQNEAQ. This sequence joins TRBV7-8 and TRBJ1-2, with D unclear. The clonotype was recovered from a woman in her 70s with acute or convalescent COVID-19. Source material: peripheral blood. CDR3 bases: TGTGCCAGCAGCTCCTTTTATGGCTACACCTTC. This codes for CASSSFYGYTF.